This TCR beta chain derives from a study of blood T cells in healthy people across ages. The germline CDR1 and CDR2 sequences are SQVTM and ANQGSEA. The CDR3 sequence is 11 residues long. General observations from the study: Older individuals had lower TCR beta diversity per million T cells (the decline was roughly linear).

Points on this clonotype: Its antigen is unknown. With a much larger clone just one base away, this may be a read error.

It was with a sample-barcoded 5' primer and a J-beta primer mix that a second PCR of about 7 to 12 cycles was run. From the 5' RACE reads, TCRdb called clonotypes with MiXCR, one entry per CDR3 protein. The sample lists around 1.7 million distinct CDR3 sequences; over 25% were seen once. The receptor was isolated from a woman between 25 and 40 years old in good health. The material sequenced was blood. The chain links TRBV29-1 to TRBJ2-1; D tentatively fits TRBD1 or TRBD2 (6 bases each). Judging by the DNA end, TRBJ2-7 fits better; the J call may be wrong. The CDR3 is CSSGRDNEQYF. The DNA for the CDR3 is TGCAGCTCCGGGCGGGACAATGAGCAGTACTTC.